One and the same sample provided the 24 T cell receptor beta chains below, sequenced in a study of T cell clonality in common variable immunodeficiency. TCRdb's copy holds only in-frame clones and misses some; the assay was immunoSEQ multiplex PCR. Listed here are approximately 81,000 clones without any singletons, the top ten holding around 0.87%. Material for sequencing was peripheral blood mononuclear cells. These receptors originate from a person aged 18-69 years in good health.

This clone has at least ten counts. The read terminates 3 residues ahead of where the CDR3 ends, so the germline J gene completes it. The V gene is TRBV20-1, the J gene TRBJ1-2, with D possibly matching TRBD1 (6 bases). The CDR3 contains 14 residues. Germline CDR1 reads DFQATT; CDR2 reads SNEGSKA (reference sequence). CDR3 DNA, as far as it was read: TGCAGTGCTATCCGTCTACAGGGAAGTGGCGGC. Encoded protein: CSAIRLQGSGG. In full, the CDR3 reads CSAIRLQGSGGYTF.

In its sample, this clone was seen many times. With the read ending 3 residues before the CDR3 end, the germline J gene is used to fill in that end. The rearrangement links TRBV10-3 to TRBJ1-6; the D gene is possibly TRBD1 (6 bases). The CDR3 runs to 14 residues. Germline V gives CDR1 ENHRY, CDR2 SYGVKD. With 8 bases removed from V and 8 bases from J, the gap between germline ends came to 16 bases. The DNA read from the CDR3 is TGTGCCATCGGGGCGCAGGGGTTAGATTCACCC. Translating it yields CAIGAQGLDSP. The whole CDR3 reads CAIGAQGLDSPLHF.

This clone was seen many times. Read coverage stops 3 residues before the CDR3 terminus; the germline J gene supplies the remainder. The chain links TRBV12-3 or TRBV12-4 to TRBJ2-7, with TRBD2 identical over 8 bases. Losses at the gene ends were 3 bases for V and 6 bases for J; bases not matched to a gene: 7. The CDR3 spans 14 residues. The sequenced part of the CDR3 DNA is TGTGCCAGCAGTTTGTCCAGCGGGAGATCCGAG. Translation gives CASSLSSGRSE. The whole CDR3 sequence is CASSLSSGRSEQYF.

For this clone: Just one base apart from a much larger clone, this may be a read error. From the germline J gene comes the end of the CDR3, since the read stops 3 residues before it. The rearrangement joins TRBV5-1 to TRBJ2-1; TRBD2 agrees at 7 bases. Germline V gene data show CDR1 as SGHRS and CDR2 as YFSETQ. The length of the CDR3 is 15 residues. The CDR3 is CASSASGTSCNEQFF. CDR3 bases read: TGCGCCAGCAGCGCAAGCGGGACCTCCTGCAATGAG.

This clone was counted at least ten times. The CDR3 goes on 3 residues after the read ends, and that part is filled in from the germline J gene. The rearrangement links TRBV20-1 to TRBJ2-3; TRBD2 aligns across 7 bases. The junction had 11 bases not matched to a gene; V was cut back by 0 bases and J by 5 bases. The CDR3 totals 16 residues. In germline, CDR1 is DFQATT, CDR2 SNEGSKA (reference sequence). This CDR3 reads CSARDVGGSTEDTQYF. The sequenced part of the CDR3 DNA is TGCAGTGCTAGAGATGTTGGCGGGAGTACGGAAGATACG.

This clone has a count of ten or more. The read ends 3 residues before the CDR3 terminus; that terminus is restored from the germline J gene. The chain is built from TRBV18 and TRBJ2-3; 8 bases match TRBD2. Germline V lookup: CDR1 KGHSH, CDR2 LQKENI. Unmatched junction bases numbered 2, after V lost 2 bases and J lost 1 base. This CDR3 comprises 15 residues. Incomplete CDR3 DNA: TGTGCCAGCTCACCAGTCGGGGGGGGCACAGATACG. Amino acid sequence: CASSPVGGGTDT. The complete CDR3 sequence is CASSPVGGGTDTQYF.

This clone was seen ten or more times. The sequenced part of the CDR3 DNA is TGTGCCATCACCCGGGACAGCACCTACGAG. It encodes CAITRDSTYE. The CDR3 as a whole reads CAITRDSTYEQYF. The gene calls are TRBV10-3 and TRBJ2-7; 7 nucleotides match TRBD1. The CDR3 end falls 3 residues outside the read, so it is completed with the germline J gene. The CDR3 spans 13 residues. CDR1 is ENHRY, CDR2 SYGVKD, per germline. The V segment lost 7 bases and the J segment 2 bases; nucleotides outside the gene matches: 5.

This clone was counted only a few times. The CDR3 here is CAIRGGTTQAGGTQYF. The CDR3 bases that were read are TGTGCCATCAGGGGGGGGACAACCCAGGCCGGGGGGACC. The chain employs TRBV10-3 and TRBJ2-5, with a weak D call TRBD2 (7 bases). Sequencing ends 3 residues short of the CDR3 end; the germline J gene provides the rest. Trimming took 6 bases from V and 7 from J, leaving 24 bases between them. The CDR3 sequence is 16 residues long. Germline V CDR1 and CDR2: ENHRY, SYGVKD.

This clone was observed many times. The read terminates 3 residues ahead of where the CDR3 ends, so the germline J gene completes it. V is TRBV7-3 and J is TRBJ2-7, with D possibly being TRBD1 (6 bases). This CDR3 spans 15 amino acids. V was cut by 4 bases and J by 5 bases, with 18 bases left in between. Germline loops: CDR1 SGHTA, CDR2 FQGTGA. The sequenced CDR3 bases are TGTGCCAGCAGCTCCCCCAGAGGGGGAGACCACGAG. It is translated as CASSSPRGGDHE. The whole CDR3 reads CASSSPRGGDHEQYF. Together with reference TRBV7-3 and TRBJ2-7, the CDR3 gives the full variable domain: GAGVSQTPSNKVTEKGKYVELRCDPISGHTALYWYRQSLGQGPEFLIYFQGTGAADDSGLPNDRFFAVRPEGSVSTLKIQRTERGDSAVYLCASSSPRGGDHEQYFGPGTRLTVT.

This clone has at least ten counts. The sequenced fragment ends 3 residues before the CDR3 boundary, so the rest is inferred from the germline J gene. This sequence joins TRBV5-4 and TRBJ2-1; a weak D match, TRBD2 (6 bases). The CDR3 is 15 residues long. CDR1 SGHNT and CDR2 YYREEE come from the germline V gene (reference sequence). V was cut by 3 bases and J by 0 bases, with 10 bases left in between. CDR3 loop: CASSSRGSSYNEQFF. Incomplete CDR3 DNA: TGTGCCAGCAGCTCACGGGGGAGCTCCTACAATGAG.

The table lists this clone with many counts. The DNA ends 3 residues before the CDR3 does, and the rest of the CDR3 is filled in from the germline J gene. The chain couples TRBV20-1 to TRBJ2-5; perhaps TRBD2 as D (5 bases). Germline values: CDR1 DFQATT, CDR2 SNEGSKA (reference sequence). This CDR3 is built from 14 residues. Trimming removed 5 bases at V and 4 bases at J, with 17 bases between. CDR3 DNA, as far as it was read: TGCAGTGCTTTTAATTTAGGGCGGGCAGAGACC. Its protein product is CSAFNLGRAET. The entire CDR3 protein is CSAFNLGRAETQYF.

This clone was seen a handful of times. Read sequence stops 3 residues before the CDR3 end, and the germline J gene provides the missing end. The genes are TRBV18 and TRBJ1-1; 7 bases fit TRBD1. Germline V gene sequence: CDR1 KGHSH, CDR2 LQKENI. CDR3 size: 13 residues. With V trimmed by 2 bases and J by 7 bases, 4 bases remained unmatched. CDR3 sequence reads: CASSPGTVSEAFF. The sequenced part of the CDR3 DNA is TGTGCCAGCTCACCAGGGACAGTAAGTGAA. The whole variable domain, remainder taken from reference TRBV18 and TRBJ1-1, is NAGVMQNPRHLVRRRGQEARLRCSPMKGHSHVYWYRQLPEEGLKFMVYLQKENIIDESGMPKERFSAEFPKEGPSILRIQQVVRGDSAAYFCASSPGTVSEAFFGQGTRLTVV.

At least ten counts were recorded for this clone. From the germline J gene comes the end of the CDR3, since the read stops 3 residues before it. The genes are TRBV5-1 and TRBJ2-1; 10 bases fit TRBD2. The CDR3 has 18 amino acids. Germline V CDR1 and CDR2: SGHRS, YFSETQ. Unmatched junction bases numbered 10, after V lost 0 bases and J lost 4 bases. The covered CDR3 bases are TGCGCCAGCAGCTTGGAGGGACTAGCGTATAGGCTTTACAATGAG. This codes for CASSLEGLAYRLYNE. The CDR3, in full, reads CASSLEGLAYRLYNEQFF.

As concerns this clone: The CDR3 end is not reached by the read, which stops 3 residues before it; the germline J gene fills it in. The chain has TRBV11-1 and TRBJ2-7; D might be TRBD1 (5 bases). V was shortened by 6 bases and J by 0 bases, with 12 bases between the two germline ends. Germline CDR1 and CDR2: SGHAT and FQDESV (reference sequence). This CDR3 is 14 amino acids long. The covered CDR3 bases are TGTGCCAGCAGAAGACAGCCCCTCTCCTACGAG. It yields the protein CASRRQPLSYE. The complete CDR3 protein is CASRRQPLSYEQYF.

In its sample, this clone was seen many times. The read gets to within 3 residues of the CDR3 end, and the germline J gene fills in the rest. The chain is built from TRBV10-3 and TRBJ1-2; a weak D match, TRBD1 (5 bases). V gave up 0 bases and J gave up 6 bases, with 17 bases separating them. CDR1 ENHRY and CDR2 SYGVKD come from the germline V gene. CDR3 length: 16 residues. This CDR3 reads CAISESRSAGSHGYTF. The CDR3 DNA, read in part, is TGTGCCATCAGTGAGTCCCGGTCGGCAGGGTCCCATGGC.

This clone was detected ten times or more. The read ends 3 residues before the CDR3 terminus; that terminus is restored from the germline J gene. The J gene is TRBJ2-7, the V gene TRBV7-9; 13 bases agree with TRBD2. Looked up from germline, CDR1 is SEHNR and CDR2 is FQNEAQ (reference sequence). The ends lost 5 bases at V and 2 bases at J; junction bases unmatched: 3. The CDR3 is 15 residues long. The CDR3 bases that were read are TGTGCCAGCAGCCAAGGGACTAGCGGGACCTACGAG. The encoded protein is CASSQGTSGTYE. The full CDR3 sequence reads CASSQGTSGTYEQYF.

This clone was detected ten times or more. The CDR3 end falls 3 residues outside the read, so it is completed with the germline J gene. V gene TRBV28 combines with J gene TRBJ2-7; TRBD2 matches 7 bases. There are 15 residues in the CDR3. Germline V gene data show CDR1 as MDHEN and CDR2 as SYDVKM. The V gene end was trimmed by 6 bases and the J gene end by 6 bases; junction bases not matched to a gene: 14. CDR3 amino acids: CASSPAGLVVGEQYF. CDR3 DNA, as far as it was read: TGTGCCAGCAGCCCCGCCGGACTAGTAGTGGGCGAG.

In this sample, this clone turned up many times. The junction departs from the called germline gene at one end, perhaps through a read error. With the read ending 3 residues before the CDR3 end, the germline J gene is used to fill in that end. The rearrangement uses TRBV4-2 and TRBJ2-3, with a possible D match to TRBD2 (5 bases). The CDR3 covers 16 residues. Germline CDR1 and CDR2: LGHNA and YNFKEQ. The sequenced CDR3 bases are TGCGCCAGCAGCCAAGATCCGGGCAGCGGTACAGATACG. This codes for CASSQDPGSGTDT. The full CDR3 is CASSQDPGSGTDTQYF.

Many counts were recorded for this clone. The read terminates 3 residues before the CDR3 end, so the remaining end is supplied by the germline J gene. The chain links TRBV7-9 to TRBJ2-7; D is perhaps TRBD1 (5 bases). Germline V gene data show CDR1 as SEHNR and CDR2 as FQNEAQ (reference sequence). CDR3 length equals 15 residues. Trimming removed 0 bases at V and 3 bases at J, with 12 bases between. CDR3 DNA (partial): TGTGCCAGCAGCTTAGCAATGATAGGGGACTACGAG. It specifies CASSLAMIGDYE. From start to end, the CDR3 is CASSLAMIGDYEQYF.

The table lists this clone with many counts. The CDR3 goes on 3 residues after the read ends, and that part is filled in from the germline J gene. The J gene is TRBJ2-5, the V gene TRBV15; 7 bases are shared with TRBD2. CDR1 and CDR2 from the germline V gene are LNHNV and YYDKDF (reference sequence). Unmatched junction bases numbered 7, after V lost 5 bases and J lost 4 bases. The CDR3 is made up of 14 amino acids. CDR3 amino acids: CATSPRTRGETQYF. The sequenced CDR3 bases are TGTGCCACCAGCCCTCGGACTAGGGGAGAGACC.

Many counts were recorded for this clone. The read stops 3 residues short of the end of the CDR3; the missing end is completed from the germline J gene. The V and J genes are TRBV20-1 and TRBJ2-5; 8 bases agree with TRBD2. CDR3 length: 11 residues. Germline values: CDR1 DFQATT, CDR2 SNEGSKA (reference sequence). The CDR3 loop reads CSGGVQETQYF. The part of the CDR3 DNA that was read is TGCAGCGGGGGGGTCCAAGAGACC.

Many counts were recorded for this clone. The CDR3 is cut off 3 residues early in the read; its end comes from the germline J gene. The V and J genes are TRBV9 and TRBJ2-5; D is possibly TRBD1 or TRBD2 (5 bases each). Germline V gives CDR1 SGDLS, CDR2 YYNGEE. V gave up 0 bases and J gave up 1 base, with 10 bases separating them. This CDR3 contains 15 residues. The part of the CDR3 DNA that was read is TGTGCCAGCAGCGTAGAGGGAGACAGCCAAGAGACC. Amino acid sequence: CASSVEGDSQET. From start to end, the CDR3 is CASSVEGDSQETQYF.

This clone was counted ten times or more. The read stops 3 residues short of the end of the CDR3; the missing end is completed from the germline J gene. This chain links TRBV20-1 with TRBJ2-1; the D is unclear. The CDR3 has 15 amino acids. Germline V gives CDR1 DFQATT, CDR2 SNEGSKA (reference sequence). Trimming left V 0 bases short and J 6 bases short, with 15 bases between. CDR3 in amino acids: CSARDRMIELNEQFF. CDR3 bases read: TGCAGTGCTAGAGATCGCATGATAGAACTCAATGAG.

This clone was seen repeatedly, ten times or more. Its ends do not fully match the called genes, so a read error is possible. With the read ending 3 residues before the CDR3 end, the germline J gene is used to fill in that end. The chain has TRBV4-2 and TRBJ2-5; TRBD2 matches at 7 bases. The CDR3 extends over 14 amino acids. In germline, CDR1 is LGHNA, CDR2 YNFKEQ. The sequenced CDR3 bases are TGCGCCAGCAGCCAAGAGGGACTACAAGAGACC. This sequence encodes CASSQEGLQET. From start to end, the CDR3 is CASSQEGLQETQYF.